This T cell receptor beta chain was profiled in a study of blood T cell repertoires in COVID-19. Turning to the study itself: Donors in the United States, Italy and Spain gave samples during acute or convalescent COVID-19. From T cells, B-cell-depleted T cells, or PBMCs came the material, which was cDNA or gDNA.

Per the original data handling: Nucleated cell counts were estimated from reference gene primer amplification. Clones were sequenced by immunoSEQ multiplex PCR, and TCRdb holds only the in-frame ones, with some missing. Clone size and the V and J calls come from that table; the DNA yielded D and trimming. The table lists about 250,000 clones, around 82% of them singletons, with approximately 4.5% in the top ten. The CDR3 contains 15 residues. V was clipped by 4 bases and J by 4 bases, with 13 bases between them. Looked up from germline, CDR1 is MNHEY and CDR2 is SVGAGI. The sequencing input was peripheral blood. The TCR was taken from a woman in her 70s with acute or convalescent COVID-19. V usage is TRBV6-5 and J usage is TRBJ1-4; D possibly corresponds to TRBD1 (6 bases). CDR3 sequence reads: CASSSRGQINEKLFF. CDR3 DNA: TGTGCCAGCAGTTCTCGCGGACAGATTAATGAAAAACTGTTTTTT.